This T cell receptor (beta chain) stems from a study of blood T cells in healthy people across ages. For this clonotype: What it binds is unknown.

A second PCR of 7 to 11 cycles used a sample-barcoded 5' primer and a J-beta primer mix. MiXCR, run by TCRdb on the 5' RACE reads, gives a single entry per CDR3 protein. The sample has fewer than 650,000 distinct CDR3 sequences, about 26% seen once. The CDR3 loop spans 13 amino acids. CDR1 and CDR2 from the germline V gene are SGHTA and FQGNSA. Study findings and constraints: Estimated diversity that came from one million T cells was considered an underestimate.

The sample was also linked to a second study, of T cells of mothers and their children. That work states: Related mother-child pairs shared marginally more repertoire than unrelated pairs, though not significantly.

The chain employs TRBV7-2 and TRBJ2-5; 7 bases agree with TRBD1. The J call may not be correct, given that the DNA end is closer to TRBJ2-1. Sequenced material: blood. The TCR originated in a boy aged 2 to 9 in good health. The CDR3: CASSLSRGYEQFF. The DNA for the CDR3 is TGTGCCAGCAGTTTATCCAGGGGGTATGAGCAGTTCTTC.